These 16 T cell receptor beta chains originate from one sample sequenced in a study of cytomegalovirus exposure and HLA in healthy donors. Researchers ran the PCR with 60 Vbeta and 13 Jbeta primers. The assay was immunoSEQ multiplex PCR, and TCRdb's table has in-frame clones only and misses some. The table shows fewer than 150,000 clones, with roughly 70% occurring only once. The specimen was PBMCs. Receptor source: a human donor in good health.

The chain combines TRBV5-5 with TRBJ1-4, with D possibly TRBD1 on 6 matching bases. The CDR3 extends over 15 amino acids. In germline, CDR1 is SGHKS, CDR2 YYEKEE (reference sequence). V was trimmed by 2 bases and J by 2 bases, leaving 10 bases between them. The CDR3 loop is CASSFERGTNEKLFF. The CDR3 nucleotides read TGTGCCAGCAGCTTTGAAAGGGGGACTAATGAAAAACTGTTTTTT.

This sequence joins TRBV19 and TRBJ2-2, with a possible D match to TRBD2 (5 bases). Looked up from germline, CDR1 is LNHDA and CDR2 is SQIVND (reference sequence). Deletions cut 3 bases from V and 5 bases from J, with 10 bases between. The CDR3 has 14 residues. CDR3 sequence: CASSIGMGTGELFF. The CDR3 DNA sequence: TGTGCCAGTAGTATCGGGATGGGAACCGGGGAGCTGTTTTTT.

This chain joins TRBV27 and TRBJ2-1, with 10 positions matching TRBD2. After removal of 8 bases from V and 8 bases from J, the junction contained 9 bases not matched to a gene. The CDR3 loop spans 14 amino acids. From germline, CDR1 is MNHEY and CDR2 SMNVEV (reference sequence). CDR3 nucleotide sequence: TGTGCCAGCGCTAGTACTAGCGGGACGCATGAGCAGTTCTTC. Translating gives CASASTSGTHEQFF.

The CDR3 is CASSYQGRYEQYF. CDR3 DNA: TGTGCCAGCAGTTATCAGGGGCGGTACGAGCAGTACTTC. The chain is built from TRBV27 and TRBJ2-7; possible D gene TRBD1, 6 bases. Germline V gene sequence: CDR1 MNHEY, CDR2 SMNVEV (reference sequence). The V gene lost 4 bases and the J gene lost 4 bases, with 11 bases spanning the gap. The length of the CDR3 is 13 residues.

This sequence joins TRBV11-2 and TRBJ1-3, with 7 nucleotides matching TRBD1. The CDR3 is 13 residues long. Germline V gene data show CDR1 as SGHAT and CDR2 as FQNNGV. J lost 1 base, V lost 6 bases, and 0 bases had no gene match. The CDR3 is CASRTGSGNTIYF. The CDR3 DNA sequence: TGTGCCAGCAGGACAGGGTCTGGAAACACCATATATTTT.

The rearrangement links TRBV7-3 to TRBJ2-1; D possibly corresponds to TRBD1 (6 bases). The CDR3 extends over 17 amino acids. The ends were cut back, 5 bases at V and 7 bases at J, with 24 bases in the middle. Germline CDR1 and CDR2: SGHTA and FQGTGA. Here the CDR3 reads CASSGTPRVDRRNEQFF. In nucleotides, the CDR3 is TGTGCCAGCAGCGGAACTCCCAGGGTGGACAGACGGAATGAGCAGTTCTTC.

The chain is built from TRBV7-3 and TRBJ2-7, with D hard to call. The CDR3 is 12 amino acids. Germline CDR1 is SGHTA and CDR2 is FQGTGA. V shed 8 bases and J shed 0 bases, with 8 bases lying between them. As DNA, the CDR3 is TGTGCCAGCGTTAACAACTCCTACGAGCAGTACTTC. Protein sequence: CASVNNSYEQYF.

This clone was detected a few times. The V gene is TRBV6-1, the J gene TRBJ2-3; 7 nucleotides agree with TRBD2. Germline CDR1 and CDR2: MNHNS and SASEGT. The ends lost 4 bases at V and 1 base at J; junction bases unmatched: 5. CDR3 length: 15 amino acids. For the CDR3, the DNA is TGTGCCAGCAGTGCTGGCCGGGGGGGCACAGATACGCAGTATTTT. Amino acids: CASSAGRGGTDTQYF.

This chain links TRBV2 with TRBJ2-7, with D possibly being TRBD2 (5 bases). This CDR3 comprises 12 residues. V was shortened by 6 bases and J by 4 bases, with 10 bases between the two germline ends. The V gene's germline CDR1 is SNHLY and CDR2 FYNNEI. DNA for the CDR3: TGTGCCAGCAGGAGGGCCGGGTACGAGCAGTACTTC. Translated, it gives CASRRAGYEQYF.

This sequence joins TRBV4-2 and TRBJ2-3; the match to TRBD2 covers 13 bases. The CDR3 has 18 residues. CDR1 is LGHNA, CDR2 YNFKEQ, per germline. V shed 0 bases, J shed 2 bases, and the junction held 5 bases outside the gene matches. CDR3 sequence (DNA): TGTGCCAGCAGCCAAGACGGGACTAGCGGGATGGCCACAGATACGCAGTATTTT. Translating it yields CASSQDGTSGMATDTQYF.

This chain links TRBV7-7 with TRBJ2-1; D gene uncertain. The CDR3 is 13 residues long. Trimming stripped 1 base from V and 13 bases from J, with 14 bases between. Germline values: CDR1 SSHAT, CDR2 FNYEAQ (reference sequence). The CDR3 nucleotides read TGTGCCAGCAGCTTAGTTCCCGGCGACTTACAGTTCTTC. As protein: CASSLVPGDLQFF.

The chain uses TRBV18 and TRBJ2-7; 7 nucleotides agree with TRBD1. V was pared by 6 bases and J by 3 bases, with 5 bases of the junction left unmatched. The CDR3 loop spans 13 amino acids. CDR1 is KGHSH and CDR2 is LQKENI in the germline V gene. The CDR3 DNA sequence: TGTGCCAGCTCGGGACAGCCAAACTACGAGCAGTACTTC. Translation gives CASSGQPNYEQYF. Supplemented by reference TRBV18 and TRBJ2-7, the full variable domain reads NAGVMQNPRHLVRRRGQEARLRCSPMKGHSHVYWYRQLPEEGLKFMVYLQKENIIDESGMPKERFSAEFPKEGPSILRIQQVVRGDSAAYFCASSGQPNYEQYFGPGTRLTVT.

The rearrangement joins TRBV6-6 to TRBJ2-3; weak D call: TRBD2 (6 bases). V lost 2 bases and J 3 bases, leaving 12 bases between the germline ends. The CDR3 runs 15 residues. CDR1 MNHNY and CDR2 SVGAGI come from the germline V gene (reference sequence). In DNA, the CDR3 is TGTGCCAGCAGTTACGGGTGGGAGGTGACAGATACGCAGTATTTT. Amino acids: CASSYGWEVTDTQYF.

The V gene is TRBV7-8, the J gene TRBJ2-5, with TRBD2 identical over 9 bases. Germline assignment: CDR1 SGHVS and CDR2 FQNEAQ. V was pared by 1 base and J by 4 bases, with 10 bases of the junction left unmatched. CDR3 length: 17 amino acids. CDR3: CASSLVQREDLRETQYF. CDR3 in DNA: TGTGCCAGCAGCTTAGTACAGCGGGAGGACCTCCGAGAGACCCAGTACTTC.

Details on this clone: Other DNA sequences in the sample encode the same CDR3. This chain joins TRBV5-4 and TRBJ2-6; D ambiguous. V was pared by 0 bases and J by 0 bases, with 4 bases between. The germline V gene has CDR1 SGHNT and CDR2 YYREEE (reference sequence). This CDR3 is 15 amino acids long. The CDR3, as DNA: TGTGCCAGCAGCTTGGGCGGCTCTGGGGCCAACGTCCTGACTTTC. Its translation: CASSLGGSGANVLTF.

This clone was recorded a few times. The V gene is TRBV27, the J gene TRBJ2-7, with TRBD1 matching 8 bases. Trimming cost V 5 bases and J 1 base; bases outside gene matches: 1. Germline V lookup: CDR1 MNHEY, CDR2 SMNVEV (reference sequence). CDR3 length equals 13 residues. CDR3 loop: CASSRTGSYEQYF. DNA for the CDR3: TGTGCCAGCAGTCGGACAGGGTCCTACGAGCAGTACTTC.